This T cell receptor beta chain originates from a study of post-analysis software for immune sequencing data. General study findings and limits: Multiple sclerosis was associated with a significant reduction in normalized Chao1 diversity relative to controls.

V was cut by 3 bases and J by 0 bases, with 12 bases left in between. CDR1 is DFQATT, CDR2 SNEGSKA, per germline (reference sequence). The CDR3 spans 15 residues. Unique molecular identifiers were carried by the TCR beta cDNA libraries. TCRdb passed the PCR reads through MiXCR, listing each CDR3 protein once. The table includes 160,000 or so distinct CDR3 sequences, around 34% detected once. A note on this clonotype: The antigen remains unidentified.

This sequence originates from a girl aged 5-17 years with multiple sclerosis. The sequencing here drew on blood, taken after autologous hematopoietic stem cell transplantation. The rearrangement uses TRBV20-1 and TRBJ2-1, with D uncertain. The CDR3 spells CSASPGLSSYNEQFF. The CDR3 nucleotides are TGCAGTGCTAGCCCCGGCCTGAGCTCCTACAATGAGCAGTTCTTC.